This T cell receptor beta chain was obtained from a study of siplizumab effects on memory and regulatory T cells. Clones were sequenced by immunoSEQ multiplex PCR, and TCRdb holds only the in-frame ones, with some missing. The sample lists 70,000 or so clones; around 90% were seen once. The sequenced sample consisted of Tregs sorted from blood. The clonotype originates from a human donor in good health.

In nucleotides, the CDR3 is TGTGCCAGCAGCCCAAATGGCCTCCAAGAGACCCAGTACTTC. Translation gives CASSPNGLQETQYF. The chain recombines TRBV7-3 with TRBJ2-5; D remains ambiguous. The CDR3 has 14 residues. The germline V gene encodes CDR1 SGHTA and CDR2 FQGTGA. V was shortened by 5 bases and J by 1 base, with 11 bases between the two germline ends.